This T cell receptor (beta chain) comes out of a study of blood T cells in healthy people across ages. PCR was performed a second time for about 6 to 12 cycles using a sample-barcoded 5' primer and a J-beta primer mix. TCRdb re-analysed the 5' RACE reads in MiXCR, keeping a single row per CDR3 protein. Of 1.5 million to 1.8 million distinct CDR3 sequences in the sample, under 55% were seen once. CDR3 length equals 15 residues. Germline-derived CDR1 and CDR2 are LGHDT and YNNKEL (reference sequence). Specimen: blood. The rearrangement uses TRBV3-1 and TRBJ2-5; 8 positions match TRBD1. The J call could be wrong; TRBJ2-7 is a better fit for the DNA end. The source is a woman aged 18-29 years in good health. The CDR3 region has the DNA TGTGCCAGCAGCCTTGATACGACAGGGGCTCGCGAGCAGTACTTC. Translating it yields CASSLDTTGAREQYF.